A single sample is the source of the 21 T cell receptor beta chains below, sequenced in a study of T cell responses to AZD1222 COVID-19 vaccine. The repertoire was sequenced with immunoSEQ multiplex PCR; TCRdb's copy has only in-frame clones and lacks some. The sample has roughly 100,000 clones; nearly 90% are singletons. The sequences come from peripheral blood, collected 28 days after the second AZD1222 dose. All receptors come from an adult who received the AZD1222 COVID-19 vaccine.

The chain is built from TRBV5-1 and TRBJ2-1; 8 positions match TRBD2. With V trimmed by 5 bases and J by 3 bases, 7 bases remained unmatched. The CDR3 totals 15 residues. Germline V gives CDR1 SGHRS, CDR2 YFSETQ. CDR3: CASRMAGGLYNEQFF. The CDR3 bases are TGCGCCAGCAGAATGGCGGGAGGACTCTACAATGAGCAGTTCTTC.

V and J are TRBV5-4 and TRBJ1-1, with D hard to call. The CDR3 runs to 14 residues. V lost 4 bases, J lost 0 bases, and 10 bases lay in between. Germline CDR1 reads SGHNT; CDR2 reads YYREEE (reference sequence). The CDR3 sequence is CASSADPLNTEAFF. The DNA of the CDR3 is TGTGCCAGCAGCGCCGACCCCCTGAACACTGAAGCTTTCTTT.

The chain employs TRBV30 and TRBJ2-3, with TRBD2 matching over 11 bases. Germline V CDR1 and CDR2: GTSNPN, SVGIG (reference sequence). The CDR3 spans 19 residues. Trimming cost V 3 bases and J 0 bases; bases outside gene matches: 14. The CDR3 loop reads CAWRGPWGSGRASTDTQYF. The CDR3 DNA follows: TGTGCCTGGAGGGGCCCGTGGGGTAGCGGGAGGGCTAGCACAGATACGCAGTATTTT.

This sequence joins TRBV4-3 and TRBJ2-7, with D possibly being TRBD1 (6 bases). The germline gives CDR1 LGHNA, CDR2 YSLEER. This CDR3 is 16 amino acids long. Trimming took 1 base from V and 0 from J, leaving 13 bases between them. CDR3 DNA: TGCGCCAGCAGCCAAGGAGCGACAGGCTTCTCCTACGAGCAGTACTTC. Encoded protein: CASSQGATGFSYEQYF.

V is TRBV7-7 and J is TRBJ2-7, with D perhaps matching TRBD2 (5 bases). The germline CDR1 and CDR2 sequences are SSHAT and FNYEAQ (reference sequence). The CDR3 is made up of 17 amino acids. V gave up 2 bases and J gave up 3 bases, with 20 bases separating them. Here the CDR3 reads CASSLSRMAQSGYEQYF. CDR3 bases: TGTGCCAGCAGCTTATCGCGAATGGCCCAGAGCGGCTACGAGCAGTACTTC.

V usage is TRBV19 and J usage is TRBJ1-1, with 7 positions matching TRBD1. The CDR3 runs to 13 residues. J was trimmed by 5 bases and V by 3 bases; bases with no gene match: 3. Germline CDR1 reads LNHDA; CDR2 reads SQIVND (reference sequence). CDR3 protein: CASSMYRGTEAFF. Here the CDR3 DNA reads TGTGCCAGTAGTATGTACAGGGGAACTGAAGCTTTCTTT.

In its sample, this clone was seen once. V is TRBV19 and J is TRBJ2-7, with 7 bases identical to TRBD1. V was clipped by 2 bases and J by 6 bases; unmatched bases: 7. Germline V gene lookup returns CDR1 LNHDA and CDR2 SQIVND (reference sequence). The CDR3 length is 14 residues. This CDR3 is CASSINHRGSEQYF. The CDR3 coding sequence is TGTGCCAGTAGTATAAACCACAGGGGAAGCGAGCAGTACTTC. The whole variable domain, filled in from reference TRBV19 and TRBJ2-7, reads DGGITQSPKYLFRKEGQNVTLSCEQNLNHDAMYWYRQDPGQGLRLIYYSQIVNDFQKGDIAEGYSVSREKKESFPLTVTSAQKNPTAFYLCASSINHRGSEQYFGPGTRLTVT.

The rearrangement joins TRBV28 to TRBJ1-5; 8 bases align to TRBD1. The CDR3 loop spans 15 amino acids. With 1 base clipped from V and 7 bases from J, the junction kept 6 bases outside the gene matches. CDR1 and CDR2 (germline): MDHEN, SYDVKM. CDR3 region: CASSLLQGDMQPQHF. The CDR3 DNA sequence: TGTGCCAGCAGTTTATTACAGGGGGATATGCAGCCCCAGCATTTT.

For the CDR3, the DNA is TGTGCCAGCAGTTTGAGGACGTACTCCTACAATGAGCAGTTCTTC. Residues: CASSLRTYSYNEQFF. V gene TRBV28 combines with J gene TRBJ2-1; D not certain. Germline loops: CDR1 MDHEN, CDR2 SYDVKM. The CDR3 sequence is 15 residues long. With 3 bases removed from V and 0 bases from J, the gap between germline ends came to 9 bases. Combining the CDR3 with reference TRBV28 and TRBJ2-1 gives the whole variable domain DVKVTQSSRYLVKRTGEKVFLECVQDMDHENMFWYRQDPGLGLRLIYFSYDVKMKEKGDIPEGYSVSREKKERFSLILESASTNQTSMYLCASSLRTYSYNEQFFGPGTRLTVL.

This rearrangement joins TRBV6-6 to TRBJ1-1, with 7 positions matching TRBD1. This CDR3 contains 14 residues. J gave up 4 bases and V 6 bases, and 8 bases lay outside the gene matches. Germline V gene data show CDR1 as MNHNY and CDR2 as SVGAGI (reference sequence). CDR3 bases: TGTGCCAGCAGCCTTGGGCAGGGGGGCACTGAAGCTTTCTTT. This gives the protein CASSLGQGGTEAFF.

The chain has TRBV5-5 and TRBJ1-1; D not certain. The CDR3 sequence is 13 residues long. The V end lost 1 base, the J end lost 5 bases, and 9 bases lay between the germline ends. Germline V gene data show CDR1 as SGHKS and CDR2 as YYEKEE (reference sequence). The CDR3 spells CASSLYVETEAFF. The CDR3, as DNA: TGTGCCAGCAGCTTGTACGTGGAAACTGAAGCTTTCTTT.

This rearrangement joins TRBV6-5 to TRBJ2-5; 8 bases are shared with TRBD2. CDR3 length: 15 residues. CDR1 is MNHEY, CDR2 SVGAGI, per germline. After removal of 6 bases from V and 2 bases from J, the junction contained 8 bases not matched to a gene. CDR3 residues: CASSRGTRIQETQYF. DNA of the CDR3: TGTGCCAGCAGCCGTGGGACTAGGATACAAGAGACCCAGTACTTC.

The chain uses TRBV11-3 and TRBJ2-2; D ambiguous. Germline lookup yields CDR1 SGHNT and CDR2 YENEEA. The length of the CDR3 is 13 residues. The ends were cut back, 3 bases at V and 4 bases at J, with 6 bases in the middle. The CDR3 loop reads CASSLYGTGELFF. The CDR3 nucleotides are TGTGCCAGCAGCTTGTACGGCACCGGGGAGCTGTTTTTT.

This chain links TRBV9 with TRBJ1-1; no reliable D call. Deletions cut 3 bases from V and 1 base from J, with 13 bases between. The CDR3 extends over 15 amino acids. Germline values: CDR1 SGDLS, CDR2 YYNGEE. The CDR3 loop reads CASSGLKTENTEAFF. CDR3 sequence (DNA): TGTGCCAGCAGCGGCCTTAAAACAGAGAACACTGAAGCTTTCTTT.

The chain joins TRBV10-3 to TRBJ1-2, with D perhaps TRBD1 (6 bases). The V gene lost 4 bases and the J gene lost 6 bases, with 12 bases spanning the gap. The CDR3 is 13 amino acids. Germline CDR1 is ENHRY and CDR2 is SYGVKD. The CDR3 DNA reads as TGTGCCATCAGTGCAATAGGGGGTGATGGCTACACCTTC. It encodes CAISAIGGDGYTF.

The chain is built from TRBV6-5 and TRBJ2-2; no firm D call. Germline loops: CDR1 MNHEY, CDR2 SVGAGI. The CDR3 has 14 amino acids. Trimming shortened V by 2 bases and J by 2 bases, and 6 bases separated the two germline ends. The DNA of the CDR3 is TGTGCCAGCAGTTACAGGAGAAACACCGGGGAGCTGTTTTTT. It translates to CASSYRRNTGELFF.

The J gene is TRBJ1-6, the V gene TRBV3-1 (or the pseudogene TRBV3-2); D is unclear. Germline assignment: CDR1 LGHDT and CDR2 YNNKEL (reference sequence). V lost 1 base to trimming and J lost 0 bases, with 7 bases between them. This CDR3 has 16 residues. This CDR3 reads CASSQGPSSYNSPLHF. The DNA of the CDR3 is TGTGCCAGCAGCCAAGGACCGTCCTCCTATAATTCACCCCTCCACTTT.

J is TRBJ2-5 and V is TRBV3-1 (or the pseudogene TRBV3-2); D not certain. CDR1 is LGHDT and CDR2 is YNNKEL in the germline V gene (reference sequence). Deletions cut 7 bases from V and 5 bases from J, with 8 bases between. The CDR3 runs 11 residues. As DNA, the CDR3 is TGTGCCAGCATGGGCTTCGAGACCCAGTACTTC. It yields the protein CASMGFETQYF.

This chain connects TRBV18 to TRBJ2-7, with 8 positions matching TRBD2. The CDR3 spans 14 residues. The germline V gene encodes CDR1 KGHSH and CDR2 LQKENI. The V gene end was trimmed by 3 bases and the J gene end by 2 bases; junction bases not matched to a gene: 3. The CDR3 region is CASSPGLDTYEQYF. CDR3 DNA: TGTGCCAGCTCACCGGGACTAGATACCTACGAGCAGTACTTC. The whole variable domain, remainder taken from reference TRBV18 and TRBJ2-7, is NAGVMQNPRHLVRRRGQEARLRCSPMKGHSHVYWYRQLPEEGLKFMVYLQKENIIDESGMPKERFSAEFPKEGPSILRIQQVVRGDSAAYFCASSPGLDTYEQYFGPGTRLTVT.

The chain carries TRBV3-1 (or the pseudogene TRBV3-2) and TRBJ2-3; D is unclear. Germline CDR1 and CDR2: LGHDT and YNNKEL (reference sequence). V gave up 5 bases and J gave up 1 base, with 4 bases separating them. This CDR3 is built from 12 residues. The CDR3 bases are TGTGCCAGCAGCATCCGCACAGATACGCAGTATTTT. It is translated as CASSIRTDTQYF.

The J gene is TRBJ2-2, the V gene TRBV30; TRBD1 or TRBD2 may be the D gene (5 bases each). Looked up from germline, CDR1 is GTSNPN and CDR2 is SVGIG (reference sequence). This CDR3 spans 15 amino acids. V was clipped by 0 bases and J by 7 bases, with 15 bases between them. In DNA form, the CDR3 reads TGTGCCTGGAGTGTACGGGTTGGGGGAATCGGGGAGCTGTTTTTT. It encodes CAWSVRVGGIGELFF.